Presented here are 12 T cell receptor beta chains from one specimen sequenced in a study of CD8 T cells in ankylosing spondylitis. TCRdb processed the 5' RACE reads anew with MiXCR; each CDR3 protein has one entry. The sample lists approximately 180,000 distinct CDR3 sequences; roughly 20% were seen once. The sequenced sample consisted of blood, either unsorted or a sorted T cell fraction (not recorded which). The receptors were gathered from a male donor aged 5-30 years with ankylosing spondylitis or in good health (not recorded which).

This clonotype was detected many times. The chain joins TRBV7-9 to TRBJ1-1, with 10 bases lining up with TRBD1. CDR1 SEHNR and CDR2 FQNEAQ come from the germline V gene (reference sequence). The J segment lost 11 bases and the V segment lost 5 bases, leaving 17 bases of the junction unmatched. The CDR3 is 16 amino acids. CDR3 sequence: CASSGWTGGVFRVAFF. CDR3 coding DNA: TGTGCCAGCAGCGGGTGGACAGGGGGGGTTTTTCGTGTTGCTTTCTTT. The variable domain in full, completed from reference TRBV7-9 and TRBJ1-1, reads DTGVSQNPRHKITKRGQNVTFRCDPISEHNRLYWYRQTLGQGPEFLTYFQNEAQLEKSRLLSDRFSAERPKGSFSTLEIQRTEQGDSAMYLCASSGWTGGVFRVAFFGQGTRLTVV.

This clonotype came up many times. The chain is built from TRBV27 and TRBJ2-1, with TRBD2 identical over 12 bases. Germline V CDR1 and CDR2: MNHEY, SMNVEV (reference sequence). This CDR3 is built from 14 residues. The ends lost 3 bases at V and 10 bases at J; junction bases unmatched: 4. Here the CDR3 DNA reads TGTGCCAGCAGTTTGACTAGCGGGAGTCGCGAGCAGTTCTTC. It is translated as CASSLTSGSREQFF.

This clonotype was observed many times. This chain connects TRBV12-3 or TRBV12-4 to TRBJ2-7, with D uncertain. The CDR3 is 14 amino acids. V lost 3 bases and J lost 4, with 13 bases in between. CDR3 amino acids: CASSFDGRVYEQYV. The DNA for the CDR3 is TGTGCCAGCAGTTTTGACGGACGGGTTTACGAGCAGTACGTC.

This clonotype occurred many times. The chain employs TRBV25-1 and TRBJ2-7; no reliable D call. Trimming stripped 4 bases from V and 3 bases from J, with 31 bases between. This CDR3 has 20 amino acids. Per germline, CDR1 MGHDK and CDR2 SYGVNS. CDR3 nucleotides: TGTGCCAGCAGTGCGAAGGTGCCCAAACTTCGAGCCCCCGGAGTCTACGAGCAGTACTTC. This codes for CASSAKVPKLRAPGVYEQYF.

Many counts were recorded for this clonotype. The chain is built from TRBV15 and TRBJ1-3; D remains ambiguous. CDR3 length equals 14 residues. The V end was cut by 5 bases, the J end by 0 bases, with 8 bases between. From germline, CDR1 is LNHNV and CDR2 YYDKDF (reference sequence). The CDR3 spells CATSLQDSGNTIYF. Written as DNA, the CDR3 is TGTGCCACCAGCCTACAAGACTCTGGAAACACCATATATTTT.

This chain joins TRBV2 and TRBJ2-7; TRBD1 agrees at 7 bases. V trimming: 7 bases; J trimming: 4 bases; junction bases outside the gene matches: 4. The germline CDR1 and CDR2 sequences are SNHLY and FYNNEI. The CDR3 spans 12 residues. CDR3 residues: CASTDREYEQYF. CDR3 DNA: TGTGCCAGCACCGACAGGGAGTACGAGCAGTACTTC.

This clonotype was picked up a small number of times. The J gene is TRBJ2-3, the V gene TRBV29-1; perhaps TRBD1 as D (6 bases). CDR1 is SQVTM, CDR2 ANQGSEA, per germline. CDR3 size: 14 residues. V lost 8 bases to trimming and J lost 2 bases, with 17 bases between them. The DNA of the CDR3 is TGCAGCACGGGATCCAGGACAGCCACAGATACGCAGTATTTT. It is translated as CSTGSRTATDTQYF.

In its sample, this clonotype was seen many times. The V call is TRBV29-1, the J call TRBJ1-1; 9 nucleotides match TRBD1. Germline CDR1 reads SQVTM; CDR2 reads ANQGSEA. V lost 7 bases to trimming and J lost 4 bases; unmatched junction nucleotides: 16. The CDR3 has 16 residues. The CDR3 nucleotides read TGCAGCGCCCAAGGGGACAGGGAGGGTAGGATCACTGAAGCTTTCTTT. Translating gives CSAQGDREGRITEAFF. The full variable domain, completed using reference TRBV29-1 and TRBJ1-1, is SAVISQKPSRDICQRGTSLTIQCQVDSQVTMMFWYRQQPGQSLTLIATANQGSEATYESGFVIDKFPISRPNLTFSTLTVSNMSPEDSSIYLCSAQGDREGRITEAFFGQGTRLTVV.

About this clonotype itself: A read error is likely, as this CDR3 ends without the conserved phenylalanine or tryptophan. This sequence joins TRBV2 and TRBJ1-2; 9 bases match TRBD1. Germline CDR1 reads SNHLY; CDR2 reads FYNNEI. The CDR3 loop spans 14 amino acids. V trimming: 6 bases; J trimming: 4 bases; junction bases outside the gene matches: 6. CDR3 protein: CASRNAGQGYGYTC. DNA for the CDR3: TGTGCCAGCAGAAACGCGGGACAGGGCTATGGCTACACCTGC.

This clonotype was detected ten times or more. The chain employs TRBV12-3 or TRBV12-4 and TRBJ1-6; 11 bases align to TRBD1. The ends lost 6 bases at V and 5 bases at J; junction bases unmatched: 6. This CDR3 is 16 amino acids long. The CDR3 is CASSSGTGGDNSPLHF. The CDR3 DNA reads TGTGCCAGCAGCTCCGGGACAGGGGGTGATAATTCACCCCTCCACTTT.

There are many counts of this clonotype. The chain recombines TRBV6-5 with TRBJ2-6; D is undetermined. This CDR3 has 15 residues. Germline CDR1 MNHEY, CDR2 SVGAGI. The germline V and J ends were trimmed by 5 bases and 4 bases, with 12 bases remaining between them. The CDR3 loop reads CASSTRTGGANVLTF. The CDR3 region has the DNA TGTGCCAGCAGTACTCGGACCGGCGGGGCCAACGTCCTGACTTTC.

The table lists this clonotype with a few counts. The chain uses TRBV11-3 and TRBJ2-3; TRBD2 might be the D (5 bases). Trimming cost V 6 bases and J 4 bases, with 17 bases left between them. Per the germline V gene, CDR1 is SGHNT and CDR2 is YENEEA. The CDR3 covers 15 residues. CDR3 nucleotides: TGTGCCAGCAGTTTTGTAGGCGGGCAAGCAGATACGCAGTATTTT. This gives the protein CASSFVGGQADTQYF.